This is a list of T cell receptor beta chains from one sample in a study of blood T cell repertoires in COVID-19. Sequencing was performed with immunoSEQ multiplex PCR; in TCRdb, only in-frame clones are kept and a portion is missing. The table records roughly 100,000 clones, about 75% of them present only once. The sample comprised peripheral blood. The receptors were sampled from a woman in her 70s with acute or convalescent COVID-19. Both conserved end residues are part of each CDR3. Each record gives: CDR3 protein, CDR3 DNA, clone size, D gene, J gene, V gene. D genes are given only for firm matches. The listing skips clone size in some rows; elsewhere it reads once, few, many or a size class.

CATSLTGGTGELFF	TGTGCCACCAGCCTGACAGGGGGCACCGGGGAGCTGTTTTTT	-	TRBD1	TRBJ2-2	TRBV24-1
CAWRPLWGFSYEQYF	TGTGCCTGGAGGCCCCTTTGGGGCTTCTCCTACGAGCAGTACTTC	-	-	TRBJ2-7	TRBV30
CASTIIGGPSGYTEAFF	TGTGCCAGCACCATCATCGGGGGGCCCTCGGGGTACACTGAAGCTTTCTTT	-	-	TRBJ1-1	TRBV2
CASSLSRDRFEAFF	TGTGCCAGCAGTTTGTCCCGGGACAGGTTTGAAGCTTTCTTT	-	TRBD1	TRBJ1-1	TRBV6-2/TRBV6-3
CASRALPGVNTGELFF	TGTGCCAGCAGGGCCCTTCCCGGGGTGAACACCGGGGAGCTGTTTTTT	-	-	TRBJ2-2	TRBV5-5
CSVVQGGYGYTF	TGCAGCGTTGTCCAGGGAGGCTATGGCTACACCTTC	-	-	TRBJ1-2	TRBV29-1
CASSEGSGAGTDTQYF	TGTGCCAGCAGCGAGGGAAGCGGGGCGGGAACAGATACGCAGTATTTT	-	TRBD2	TRBJ2-3	TRBV9
CSVDGTGGAMGNYGYTF	TGCAGCGTTGACGGGACAGGGGGCGCGATGGGGAACTATGGCTACACCTTC	-	TRBD1	TRBJ1-2	TRBV29-1
CASSLSFRGLGGTGELFF	TGTGCCAGCAGCTTATCATTCCGGGGTCTCGGCGGCACCGGGGAGCTGTTTTTT	-	-	TRBJ2-2	TRBV11-3
CASRATGARGTQYF	TGTGCCAGCAGAGCTACAGGGGCCCGGGGGACCCAGTACTTC	-	TRBD1	TRBJ2-5	TRBV2
CASSLYSAYEQYF	TGTGCCAGCAGCTTGTATTCGGCCTACGAGCAGTACTTC	-	-	TRBJ2-7	TRBV5-4
CAWSVGRGVSSALHF	TGTGCCTGGAGTGTAGGGCGGGGGGTTAGCTCGGCCCTCCACTTT	few	-	TRBJ1-6	TRBV30
CASSLSGGASYEQYF	TGTGCCAGCAGTTTATCCGGGGGGGCCTCCTACGAGCAGTACTTC	-	TRBD2	TRBJ2-7	TRBV27
CASSRRESVEGYTF	TGTGCCAGCAGTCGCAGGGAATCTGTCGAAGGCTACACCTTC	-	-	TRBJ1-2	TRBV2
CASSLGAGNTIYF	TGTGCCAGCAGCTTAGGGGCAGGAAACACCATATATTTT	-	-	TRBJ1-3	TRBV5-6
CASSLGRQNNYGYTF	TGTGCCAGCAGCTTGGGGCGGCAAAATAACTATGGCTACACCTTC	-	-	TRBJ1-2	TRBV5-6
CASGTDLRVGELFF	TGTGCCAGCGGGACAGACTTAAGAGTGGGGGAGCTGTTTTTT	-	TRBD1	TRBJ2-2	TRBV6-5
CASSLERGSPLHF	TGTGCCAGCAGCTTAGAGCGAGGCTCACCCCTCCACTTT	-	-	TRBJ1-6	TRBV7-7
CASSSAGLNTEAFF	TGCGCCAGCAGCTCCGCAGGTCTAAACACTGAAGCTTTCTTT	-	-	TRBJ1-1	TRBV5-1
CASSFPSRGNTGELFF	TGTGCCAGTAGCTTCCCCTCCCGGGGGAACACCGGGGAGCTGTTTTTT	-	-	TRBJ2-2	TRBV19
CASSQGAQQQETQYF	TGCGCCAGCAGCCAAGGGGCACAGCAACAAGAGACCCAGTACTTC	-	-	TRBJ2-5	TRBV4-3
CASGLVHGTGADNEQFF	TGTGCTAGTGGTTTGGTACATGGGACAGGGGCCGACAATGAGCAGTTCTTC	once	TRBD1	TRBJ2-1	TRBV12-5
CASSAMTGYNSPLHF	TGTGCCAGCAGTGCTATGACGGGTTATAATTCACCCCTCCACTTT	-	-	TRBJ1-6	TRBV28
CASSSTGGSNQPQHF	TGCGCCAGCAGCTCGACAGGGGGTAGCAATCAGCCCCAGCATTTT	-	TRBD1	TRBJ1-5	TRBV23-1
CASSQDKGGRETQYF	TGCGCCAGCAGCCAAGATAAAGGAGGGAGAGAGACCCAGTACTTC	-	-	TRBJ2-5	TRBV4-1
CASSPRTSGAGELFF	TGTGCCAGCAGTCCTAGGACTAGCGGGGCCGGGGAGCTGTTTTTT	-	TRBD2	TRBJ2-2	TRBV27
CASSNRVYTGELFF	TGTGCCAGCAGTAACAGGGTATATACCGGGGAGCTGTTTTTT	-	-	TRBJ2-2	TRBV11-2
CASSGAGTSGEQFF	TGTGCCAGCAGCGGGGCCGGGACTAGCGGGGAGCAGTTCTTC	-	TRBD2	TRBJ2-1	TRBV5-5
CASSLWRGGEETQYF	TGTGCCAGCAGCTTATGGAGAGGGGGTGAAGAGACCCAGTACTTC	once	-	TRBJ2-5	TRBV7-9
CASSIEANYGYTF	TGTGCTAGTTCTATAGAGGCTAACTATGGCTACACCTTC	-	-	TRBJ1-2	TRBV12-5
CASTERGGMGGNTIYF	TGTGCCAGCACCGAAAGGGGAGGGATGGGTGGAAACACCATATATTTT	few	-	TRBJ1-3	TRBV2
CASSQWRGDQPQHF	TGTGCCAGCAGCCAATGGAGGGGTGATCAGCCCCAGCATTTT	-	-	TRBJ1-5	TRBV3-1/TRBV3-2
CAWRGNYGYTF	TGTGCCTGGCGCGGTAACTATGGCTACACCTTC	few	-	TRBJ1-2	TRBV30
CASSGGGTGFEQFF	TGTGCCAGCAGTGGAGGGGGGACAGGGTTTGAGCAGTTCTTC	few	TRBD1	TRBJ2-1	TRBV7-7
CASSYSEGTEAFF	TGTGCCAGCAGTTACTCGGAGGGCACTGAAGCTTTCTTT	-	-	TRBJ1-1	TRBV6-2/TRBV6-3
CASSQYMTGGSEAFF	TGCGCCAGCAGCCAGTATATGACAGGGGGGTCTGAAGCTTTCTTT	once	TRBD1	TRBJ1-1	TRBV4-3
CAPAGAQDEQYF	TGTGCCCCGGCGGGGGCGCAGGACGAGCAGTACTTC	few	-	TRBJ2-7	TRBV15
CASSFSSDTQYF	TGTGCCAGCAGCTTTTCCTCAGATACGCAGTATTTT	-	-	TRBJ2-3	TRBV5-4
CASCESGGYGYTF	TGTGCCAGCTGTGAGTCGGGTGGCTATGGCTACACCTTC	-	-	TRBJ1-2	TRBV9
CATSPRGDSPLHF	TGTGCCACCAGCCCCAGGGGTGATTCACCCCTCCACTTT	-	-	TRBJ1-6	TRBV15
CASSGGQGKSYEQYF	TGCGCCAGCAGTGGTGGACAGGGTAAATCCTACGAGCAGTACTTC	-	TRBD1	TRBJ2-7	TRBV10-1
CASSHWDTRDGYTF	TGTGCCAGCAGCCACTGGGACACTCGAGATGGCTACACCTTC	-	-	TRBJ1-2	TRBV3-1/TRBV3-2
CASSLDRDSLNTEAFF	TGTGCCAGCAGCTTAGATCGGGACAGTCTGAACACTGAAGCTTTCTTT	-	TRBD1	TRBJ1-1	TRBV11-2